The T cell receptor beta chain described here comes from a study of blood T cell repertoires in COVID-19. All enrollees were roughly 18 to 89 years old and from roughly 26 US areas. In assigning cohorts, the study relied on participant-reported clinical history. Donors in Cohort 3 who had recovered were those with two negative PCRs, healthcare professional clearance, or resolution of their symptoms. Under the authors' procedure: The assay estimated nucleated cells by amplifying reference gene primers. The table came from immunoSEQ multiplex PCR; TCRdb's copy has only in-frame clones and leaves some out. The V and J calls and clone size are taken from that table; D and trimming were inferred from the DNA. The profile shows fewer than 400,000 clones, roughly 89% of them singletons. The table lists this clone with a count of one. Germline CDR1 reads LGHNA; CDR2 reads YNFKEQ. Losses at the gene ends were 3 bases for V and 3 bases for J; bases not matched to a gene: 5. The CDR3 loop spans 15 amino acids.

The specimen sequenced was PBMCs or T cells enriched from blood (not recorded which). The V gene is TRBV4-2, the J gene TRBJ2-7; the match to TRBD2 covers 10 bases. This TCR derives from a man aged 55 to 70 who had recovered from COVID-19. The CDR3 region has the DNA TGTGCCAGCAGCCAGCCCGGGACTAGCGACTACGAGCAGTACTTC. Its translation: CASSQPGTSDYEQYF.